The entry below describes one T cell receptor beta chain. Its antigen remains unidentified. This entry is derived from a study of cytomegalovirus exposure and HLA in healthy donors. General study findings and limits: Researchers reported in a later analysis that a missense DCLRE1C variant was tied to TCR beta V- and J-gene trimming. More clonal expansion characterized HLA-associated TCR beta chains than equally common others in a later analysis.

The CDR3 is 14 residues long. Trimming removed 2 bases at V and 3 bases at J, with 11 bases between. The V gene's germline CDR1 is MNHNY and CDR2 SVGAGI (reference sequence). Donors in the study were healthy people who gave bone marrow. Unrecorded immune exposure was likely among donors, who were nominally healthy when sampled. The PCR contained 60 Vbeta and 13 Jbeta primers. Using immunoSEQ multiplex PCR, the repertoire was profiled, and TCRdb retains in-frame clones only, with some absent. The sample lists 150,000 or so clones, approximately 80% occurring once. The sample taken for sequencing was PBMCs. The TCR originated in a male donor in good health and CMV-seropositive. The chain recombines TRBV6-6 with TRBJ2-7; possible D gene TRBD2, 5 bases. Here the CDR3 DNA reads TGTGCCAGCAGTTACGAGGCAGCGGACTACGAGCAGTACTTC. Residues: CASSYEAADYEQYF.